Presented here are 20 T cell receptor beta chains from one specimen sequenced in a study of molecular identifiers for immune sequencing clone quantification. A single record per CDR3 protein comes from TCRdb applying MiXCR to the PCR reads. Of 460,000 or so distinct CDR3 sequences in the sample, around 23% were seen once. The specimen sequenced was naive CD8+ T cells from blood, with Jurkat cell RNA spiked in. The subset is: FACS-sorted CD8+CD4-CCR7+CD45RA+ naive T cells. The receptors come from a human donor in good health. Some libraries in this study had Jurkat cell RNA spiked in.

This chain uses TRBV4-3 with TRBJ2-1, with 7 nucleotides matching TRBD2. This CDR3 is 16 amino acids long. The V gene's germline CDR1 is LGHNA and CDR2 YSLEER. V lost 0 bases, J lost 3 bases, and 5 bases stayed unmatched. The DNA of the CDR3 is TGCGCCAGCAGCCAAGACTGGCTAGCGGACTACAATGAGCAGTTCTTC. Its protein is CASSQDWLADYNEQFF.

This clonotype was observed a handful of times. CDR3 protein: CASRDSNTIYF. In DNA, the CDR3 is TGTGCCAGCAGGGATTCTAACACCATATATTTT. This chain uses TRBV2 with TRBJ1-3, with unresolved D. The CDR3 length is 11 residues. The germline V and J ends were trimmed by 6 bases and 7 bases, with 7 bases remaining between them. Germline CDR1 and CDR2: SNHLY and FYNNEI.

This clonotype was detected ten times or more. The chain recombines TRBV4-3 with TRBJ2-7; D is unresolved. This CDR3 spans 14 amino acids. The V gene's germline CDR1 is LGHNA and CDR2 YSLEER. Between the trimmed V and J ends, which lost 0 bases and 3 bases, there was a span of 9 bases. CDR3 residues: CASSQDRTHYEQYF. CDR3 nucleotides: TGCGCCAGCAGCCAAGACCGGACCCACTACGAGCAGTACTTC.

Concerning this clonotype: Its ends do not fully match the called genes, so a read error is possible. The V call is TRBV5-3, the J call TRBJ2-7; D might be TRBD2 (6 bases). TRBV5-3 is an open reading frame whose function is uncertain. The CDR3 totals 14 residues. CDR3 nucleotides: TGTGCCAGCAGCTTGCGGGGCAAGGCCTACGAGCAGTACTTC. Protein product: CASSLRGKAYEQYF.

This clonotype came up many times. J is TRBJ2-5 and V is TRBV6-2 or TRBV6-3; TRBD2 is a possible D gene (6 bases). V lost 7 bases and J 0 bases, leaving 9 bases between the germline ends. The CDR3 sequence is 13 residues long. Per germline, CDR1 MNHEY and CDR2 SVGEGT. This CDR3 reads CASNAGYQETQYF. CDR3 DNA sequence: TGTGCCAGCAACGCGGGATACCAAGAGACCCAGTACTTC.

The J gene is TRBJ1-1, the V gene TRBV9; D not resolved. This CDR3 has 15 amino acids. Germline-derived CDR1 and CDR2 are SGDLS and YYNGEE. The ends were cut back, 3 bases at V and 4 bases at J, with 16 bases in the middle. CDR3 nucleotides: TGTGCCAGCAGCGGTAGGGTCCTTGAGGGCACTGAAGCTTTCTTT. Residues: CASSGRVLEGTEAFF. Full variable domain (rest looked up from reference TRBV9 and TRBJ1-1): DSGVTQTPKHLITATGQRVTLRCSPRSGDLSVYWYQQSLDQGLQFLIQYYNGEERAKGNILERFSAQQFPDLHSELNLSSLELGDSALYFCASSGRVLEGTEAFFGQGTRLTVV.

With respect to this clonotype: A much larger clone differs by one base, so this may be a read error. The chain carries TRBV7-7 and TRBJ2-5; D ambiguous. This CDR3 comprises 13 residues. Germline V gene data show CDR1 as SSHAT and CDR2 as FNYEAQ (reference sequence). CDR3 protein: CASSMSAGGTQYF. CDR3 DNA sequence: TGTGCTAGCAGCATGAGTGCCGGCGGGACCCAGTACTTC. The full variable domain, with the rest looked up from reference TRBV7-7 and TRBJ2-5, is GAGVSQSPRYKVTKRGQDVTLRCDPISSHATLYWYQQALGQGPEFLTYFNYEAQPDKSGLPSDRFSAERPEGSISTLTIQRTEQRDSAMYRCASSMSAGGTQYFGPGTRLLVL.

This chain connects TRBV5-1 to TRBJ2-1; the D gene could be TRBD1 or TRBD2 (5 bases each). V was shortened by 0 bases and J by 5 bases, with 21 bases between the two germline ends. Per the germline V gene, CDR1 is SGHRS and CDR2 is YFSETQ. The CDR3 covers 18 residues. CDR3 in DNA: TGCGCCAGCAGCTTGGTAGGATCCCTTAGAAGGGGACACAATGAGCAGTTCTTC. Translating gives CASSLVGSLRRGHNEQFF. Supplemented by reference TRBV5-1 and TRBJ2-1, the full variable domain reads KAGVTQTPRYLIKTRGQQVTLSCSPISGHRSVSWYQQTPGQGLQFLFEYFSETQRNKGNFPGRFSGRQFSNSRSEMNVSTLELGDSALYLCASSLVGSLRRGHNEQFFGPGTRLTVL.

With respect to this clonotype: The CDR3 does not close with the conserved phenylalanine or tryptophan, likely indicating a read error. The chain employs TRBV4-1 and TRBJ2-7; 7 nucleotides agree with TRBD1. The J segment lost 6 bases and the V segment lost 1 base, leaving 12 bases of the junction unmatched. The CDR3 spans 16 residues. Germline CDR1 MGHRA, CDR2 YSYEKL. CDR3 in amino acids: CASSQVLGTAPIEQYL. Written as DNA, the CDR3 is TGCGCCAGCAGCCAAGTCCTCGGGACAGCGCCTATCGAGCAGTACCTC.

The gene calls are TRBV27 and TRBJ2-3; TRBD1 is a possible D gene (5 bases). Germline V CDR1 and CDR2: MNHEY, SMNVEV (reference sequence). The CDR3 length is 15 residues. With 7 bases removed from V and 1 base from J, the gap between germline ends came to 15 bases. In DNA form, the CDR3 reads TGTGCCAGCAATTCATTTCAGGGCCGCACAGATACGCAGTATTTT. It specifies CASNSFQGRTDTQYF.

This clonotype has at least ten counts. The CDR3 region has the DNA TGTGCCAGCAGCCCCGGGACAGCCAGAGGCAATCAGCCCCAGCATTTT. This sequence encodes CASSPGTARGNQPQHF. The chain has TRBV5-5 and TRBJ1-5; 7 bases match TRBD1. The V gene's germline CDR1 is SGHKS and CDR2 YYEKEE (reference sequence). The ends lost 4 bases at V and 2 bases at J; junction bases unmatched: 9. The CDR3 has 16 amino acids.

This clonotype was recorded a few times. The chain joins TRBV19 to TRBJ2-3; unclear D gene. Trimming took off 3 bases at V and 5 bases at J, with 9 bases between the two ends. The CDR3 runs to 13 residues. The germline V gene encodes CDR1 LNHDA and CDR2 SQIVND (reference sequence). In DNA form, the CDR3 reads TGTGCCAGTAGTATTATGTCGGTAGATACGCAGTATTTT. It encodes CASSIMSVDTQYF.

This clonotype was seen only a few times. The rearrangement uses TRBV6-2 or TRBV6-3 and TRBJ2-7; D could derive from TRBD1 or TRBD2 (5 bases each). Germline values: CDR1 MNHEY, CDR2 SVGEGT. The CDR3 is made up of 14 amino acids. Trimming cost V 2 bases and J 3 bases, with 11 bases left between them. The chain's CDR3 is CASSYTGQSYEQYF. The CDR3 nucleotides read TGTGCCAGCAGTTACACGGGGCAGAGCTACGAGCAGTACTTC.

This clonotype was recorded at least ten times. CDR3 sequence reads: CASTPRQGDLGMYEQYF. CDR3 nucleotides: TGTGCCAGTACACCTCGACAGGGTGACTTAGGGATGTACGAGCAGTACTTC. The V call is TRBV7-9, the J call TRBJ2-7; 7 positions agree with TRBD1. The V and J ends lost 9 bases and 4 bases, in that order; junction bases with no gene match: 21. The length of the CDR3 is 17 residues. CDR1 and CDR2 (germline): SEHNR, FQNEAQ (reference sequence).

V gene TRBV4-1 combines with J gene TRBJ1-2; D not resolved. CDR1 and CDR2 from the germline V gene are MGHRA and YSYEKL. The CDR3 is 15 amino acids. V lost 1 base and J 2 bases, leaving 11 bases between the germline ends. Here the CDR3 DNA reads TGCGCCAGCAGCCAAGCCGGTCTACTCAACTATGGCTACACCTTC. It yields the protein CASSQAGLLNYGYTF.

The CDR3 loop is CASSIAGDFSYEQYF. In nucleotides, the CDR3 is TGTGCCAGTAGTATTGCAGGGGACTTCTCCTACGAGCAGTACTTC. V and J are TRBV19 and TRBJ2-7; D possibly matches TRBD1 or TRBD2 (6 bases each). The germline V gene has CDR1 LNHDA and CDR2 SQIVND (reference sequence). This CDR3 is built from 15 residues. The V gene lost 3 bases and the J gene lost 0 bases, with 12 bases spanning the gap.

This clonotype was recorded a few times. The rearrangement joins TRBV20-1 to TRBJ2-3, with 13 nucleotides matching TRBD2. J gave up 6 bases and V 6 bases, and 6 bases lay outside the gene matches. The germline gives CDR1 DFQATT, CDR2 SNEGSKA (reference sequence). This CDR3 is built from 14 residues. The CDR3 is CSACGLAGEDTQYF. CDR3 DNA sequence: TGCAGTGCATGTGGACTAGCGGGAGAGGATACGCAGTATTTT.

In this sample, this clonotype turned up a few times. This chain links TRBV11-2 with TRBJ2-7; D is perhaps TRBD1 (5 bases). Looked up from germline, CDR1 is SGHAT and CDR2 is FQNNGV. The ends were cut back, 0 bases at V and 6 bases at J, with 12 bases in the middle. The CDR3 runs to 14 residues. The CDR3 bases are TGTGCCAGCAGCTTAGAGCCAGGGCTTCGCGAGCAGTACTTC. Protein sequence: CASSLEPGLREQYF.

CDR3 protein: CASSSPDRTHEEAFF. CDR3 coding DNA: TGTGCCAGCAGCTCCCCAGACAGAACCCATGAAGAAGCTTTCTTT. The chain employs TRBV7-9 and TRBJ1-1; perhaps TRBD1 as D (5 bases). There are 15 residues in the CDR3. Germline CDR1 SEHNR, CDR2 FQNEAQ (reference sequence). V was pared by 4 bases and J by 8 bases, with 20 bases between.

This clonotype was found many times. The rearrangement links TRBV27 to TRBJ2-7; D ambiguous. V dropped 8 bases and J dropped 0 bases, with 8 bases sitting between them. From germline, CDR1 is MNHEY and CDR2 SMNVEV (reference sequence). The CDR3 covers 12 residues. The CDR3 DNA reads TGTGCCAGCGCCGGGCCCTCCTACGAGCAGTACTTC. It translates to CASAGPSYEQYF.